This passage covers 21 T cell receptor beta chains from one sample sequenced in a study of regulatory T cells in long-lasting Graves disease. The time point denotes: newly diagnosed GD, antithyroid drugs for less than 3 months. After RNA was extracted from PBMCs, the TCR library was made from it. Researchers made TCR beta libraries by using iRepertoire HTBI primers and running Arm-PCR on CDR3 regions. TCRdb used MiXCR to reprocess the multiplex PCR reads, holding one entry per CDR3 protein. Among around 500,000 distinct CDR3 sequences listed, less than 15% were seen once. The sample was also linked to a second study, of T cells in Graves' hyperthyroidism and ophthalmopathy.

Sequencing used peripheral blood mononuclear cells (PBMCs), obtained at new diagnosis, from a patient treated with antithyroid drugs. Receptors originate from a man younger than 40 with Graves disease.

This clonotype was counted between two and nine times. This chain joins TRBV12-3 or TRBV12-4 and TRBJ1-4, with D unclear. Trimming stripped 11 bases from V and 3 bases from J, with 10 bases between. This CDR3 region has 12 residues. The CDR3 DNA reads TGTGCCCCAGCGGCATCTAATGAAAAACTGTTTTTT. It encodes CAPAASNEKLFF.

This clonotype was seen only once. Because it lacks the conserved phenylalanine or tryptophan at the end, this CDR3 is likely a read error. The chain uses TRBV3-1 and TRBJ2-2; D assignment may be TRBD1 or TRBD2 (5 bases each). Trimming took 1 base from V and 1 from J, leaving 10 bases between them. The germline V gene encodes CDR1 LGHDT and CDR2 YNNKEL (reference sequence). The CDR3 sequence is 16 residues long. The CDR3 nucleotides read TGTGCCAGCAGCCAAGGTTCAGGGAGGAACACCGGGGAGCTGTTTCTT. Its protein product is CASSQGSGRNTGELFL.

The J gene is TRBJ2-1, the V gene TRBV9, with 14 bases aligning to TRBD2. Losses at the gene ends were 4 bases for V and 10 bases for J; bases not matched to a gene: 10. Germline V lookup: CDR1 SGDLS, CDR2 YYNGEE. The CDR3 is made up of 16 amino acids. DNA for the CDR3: TGTGCCAGCAGCACCCCGGGACTAGCGGGAGTCGGGGAGCAGTTCTTC. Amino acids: CASSTPGLAGVGEQFF.

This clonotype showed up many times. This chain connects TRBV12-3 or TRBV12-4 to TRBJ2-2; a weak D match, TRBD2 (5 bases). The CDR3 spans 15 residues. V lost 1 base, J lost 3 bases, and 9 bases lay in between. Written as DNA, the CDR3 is TGTGCCAGCAGTTTAGGTAGCGAGTACACCGGGGAGCTGTTTTTT. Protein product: CASSLGSEYTGELFF.

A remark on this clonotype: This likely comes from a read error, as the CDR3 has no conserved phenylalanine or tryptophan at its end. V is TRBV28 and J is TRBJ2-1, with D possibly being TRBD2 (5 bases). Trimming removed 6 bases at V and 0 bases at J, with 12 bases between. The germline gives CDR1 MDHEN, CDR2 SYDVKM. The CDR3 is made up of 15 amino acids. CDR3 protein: CASRGAEFSYNEQFL. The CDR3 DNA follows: TGTGCCAGCAGAGGAGCGGAGTTCTCCTACAATGAGCAGTTCCTC.

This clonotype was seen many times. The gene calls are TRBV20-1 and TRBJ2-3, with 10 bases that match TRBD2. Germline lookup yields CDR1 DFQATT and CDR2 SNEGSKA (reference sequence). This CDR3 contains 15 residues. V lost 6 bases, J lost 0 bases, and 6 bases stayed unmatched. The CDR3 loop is CSAPPGLASTDTQYF. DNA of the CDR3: TGCAGTGCACCCCCGGGACTAGCGAGCACAGATACGCAGTATTTT.

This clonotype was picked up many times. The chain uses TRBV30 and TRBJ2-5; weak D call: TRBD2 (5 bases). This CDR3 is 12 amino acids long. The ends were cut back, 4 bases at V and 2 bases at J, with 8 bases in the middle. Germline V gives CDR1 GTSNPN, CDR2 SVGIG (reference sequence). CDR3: CAWNTGQETQYF. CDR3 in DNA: TGTGCCTGGAATACGGGGCAAGAGACCCAGTACTTC.

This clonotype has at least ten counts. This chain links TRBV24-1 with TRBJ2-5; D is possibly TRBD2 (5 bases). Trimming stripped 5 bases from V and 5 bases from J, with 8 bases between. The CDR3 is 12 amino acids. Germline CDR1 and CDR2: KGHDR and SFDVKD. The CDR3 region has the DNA TGTGCCACCAGTGGTACGGGGGAGACCCAGTACTTC. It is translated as CATSGTGETQYF.

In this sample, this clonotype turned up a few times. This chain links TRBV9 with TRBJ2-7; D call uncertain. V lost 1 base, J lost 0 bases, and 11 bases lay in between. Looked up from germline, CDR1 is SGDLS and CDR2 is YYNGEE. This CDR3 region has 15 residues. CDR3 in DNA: TGTGCCAGCAGCGTAAGTAGTAGGAACTCCTACGAGCAGTACTTC. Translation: CASSVSSRNSYEQYF. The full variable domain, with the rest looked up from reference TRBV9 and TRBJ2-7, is DSGVTQTPKHLITATGQRVTLRCSPRSGDLSVYWYQQSLDQGLQFLIQYYNGEERAKGNILERFSAQQFPDLHSELNLSSLELGDSALYFCASSVSSRNSYEQYFGPGTRLTVT.

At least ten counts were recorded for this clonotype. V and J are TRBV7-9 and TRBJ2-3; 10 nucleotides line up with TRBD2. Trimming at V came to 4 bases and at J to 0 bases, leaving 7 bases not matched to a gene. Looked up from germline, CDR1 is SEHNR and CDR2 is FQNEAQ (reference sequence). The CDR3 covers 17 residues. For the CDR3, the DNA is TGTGCCAGCAGCTCTCCAGGACTAGCGGCGAGCACAGATACGCAGTATTTT. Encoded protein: CASSSPGLAASTDTQYF.

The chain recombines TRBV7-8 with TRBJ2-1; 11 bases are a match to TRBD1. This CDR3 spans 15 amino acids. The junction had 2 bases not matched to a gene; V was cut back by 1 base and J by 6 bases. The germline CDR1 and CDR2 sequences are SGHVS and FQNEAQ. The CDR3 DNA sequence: TGTGCCAGCAGCTTAGGGGGGACAGGGGGCAATGAGCAGTTCTTC. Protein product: CASSLGGTGGNEQFF.

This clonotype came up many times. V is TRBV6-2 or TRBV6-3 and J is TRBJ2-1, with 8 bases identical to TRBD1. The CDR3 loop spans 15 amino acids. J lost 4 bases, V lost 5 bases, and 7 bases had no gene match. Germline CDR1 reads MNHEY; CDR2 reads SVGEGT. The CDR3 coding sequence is TGTGCCAGCAGTACACAGGGGGGCCTTTACAATGAGCAGTTCTTC. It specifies CASSTQGGLYNEQFF.

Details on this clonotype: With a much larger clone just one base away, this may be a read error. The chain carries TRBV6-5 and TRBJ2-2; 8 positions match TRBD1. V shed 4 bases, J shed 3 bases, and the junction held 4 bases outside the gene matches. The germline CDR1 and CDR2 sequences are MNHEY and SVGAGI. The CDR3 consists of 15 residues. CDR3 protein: CASSWAGGHTGELFF. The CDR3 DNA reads TGTGCCAGCAGTTGGGCAGGGGGCCACACCGGGGAGCTGTTTTTT.

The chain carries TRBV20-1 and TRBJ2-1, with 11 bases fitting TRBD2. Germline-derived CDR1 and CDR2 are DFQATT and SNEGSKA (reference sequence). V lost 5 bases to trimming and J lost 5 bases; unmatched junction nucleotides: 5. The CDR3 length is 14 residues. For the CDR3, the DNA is TGCAGTGCTGGAAGACTAGCGGGGAACAATGAGCAGTTCTTC. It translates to CSAGRLAGNNEQFF.

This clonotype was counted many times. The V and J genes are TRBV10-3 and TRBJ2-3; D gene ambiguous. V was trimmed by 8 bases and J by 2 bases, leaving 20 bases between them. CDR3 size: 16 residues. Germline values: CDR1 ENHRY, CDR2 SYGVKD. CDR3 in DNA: TGTGCCATCGCTGAAGATATCGGACGGAACACAGATACGCAGTATTTT. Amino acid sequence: CAIAEDIGRNTDTQYF.

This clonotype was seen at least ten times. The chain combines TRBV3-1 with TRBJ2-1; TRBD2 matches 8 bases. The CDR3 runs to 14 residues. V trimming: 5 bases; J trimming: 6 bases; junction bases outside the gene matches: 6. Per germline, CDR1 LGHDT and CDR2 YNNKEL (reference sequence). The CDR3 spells CASSDSGAGNEQFF. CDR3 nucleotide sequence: TGTGCCAGCAGCGATAGCGGGGCGGGCAATGAGCAGTTCTTC.

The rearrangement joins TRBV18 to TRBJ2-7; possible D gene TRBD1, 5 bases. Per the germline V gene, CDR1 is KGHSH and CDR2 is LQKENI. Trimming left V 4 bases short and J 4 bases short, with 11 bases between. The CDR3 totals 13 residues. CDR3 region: CASSLQARYEQYF. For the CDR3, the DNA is TGTGCCAGCTCACTACAGGCCCGATACGAGCAGTACTTC.

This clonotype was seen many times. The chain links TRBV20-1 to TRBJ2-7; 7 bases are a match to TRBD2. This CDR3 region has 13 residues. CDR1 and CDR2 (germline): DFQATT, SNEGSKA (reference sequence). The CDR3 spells CSGEGGIEREQYF. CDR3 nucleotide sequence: TGCAGCGGGGAGGGCGGAATTGAAAGGGAGCAGTACTTC.

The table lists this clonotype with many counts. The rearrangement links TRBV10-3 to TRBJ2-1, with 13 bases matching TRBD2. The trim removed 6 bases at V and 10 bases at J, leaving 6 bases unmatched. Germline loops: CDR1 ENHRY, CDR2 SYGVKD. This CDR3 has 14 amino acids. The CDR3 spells CAISPGLAGLEQFF. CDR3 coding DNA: TGTGCCATCAGCCCGGGACTAGCGGGACTAGAGCAGTTCTTC.

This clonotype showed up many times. The CDR3 coding sequence is TGTGCCAGCAGCGCGACGGACAGGCGGACCTACGAGCAGTACTTC. Its protein is CASSATDRRTYEQYF. V usage is TRBV5-6 and J usage is TRBJ2-7; 7 positions match TRBD1. Unmatched junction bases numbered 9, after V lost 4 bases and J lost 2 bases. The CDR3 has 15 amino acids. Germline lookup yields CDR1 SGHDT and CDR2 YYEEEE.

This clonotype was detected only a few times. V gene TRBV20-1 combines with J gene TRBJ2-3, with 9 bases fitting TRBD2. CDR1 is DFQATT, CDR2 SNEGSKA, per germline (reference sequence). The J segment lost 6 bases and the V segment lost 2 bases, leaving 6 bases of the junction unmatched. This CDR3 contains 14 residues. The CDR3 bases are TGCAGTGCTAGAAAAACTAGCGGGTTCGATACGCAGTATTTT. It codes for CSARKTSGFDTQYF.